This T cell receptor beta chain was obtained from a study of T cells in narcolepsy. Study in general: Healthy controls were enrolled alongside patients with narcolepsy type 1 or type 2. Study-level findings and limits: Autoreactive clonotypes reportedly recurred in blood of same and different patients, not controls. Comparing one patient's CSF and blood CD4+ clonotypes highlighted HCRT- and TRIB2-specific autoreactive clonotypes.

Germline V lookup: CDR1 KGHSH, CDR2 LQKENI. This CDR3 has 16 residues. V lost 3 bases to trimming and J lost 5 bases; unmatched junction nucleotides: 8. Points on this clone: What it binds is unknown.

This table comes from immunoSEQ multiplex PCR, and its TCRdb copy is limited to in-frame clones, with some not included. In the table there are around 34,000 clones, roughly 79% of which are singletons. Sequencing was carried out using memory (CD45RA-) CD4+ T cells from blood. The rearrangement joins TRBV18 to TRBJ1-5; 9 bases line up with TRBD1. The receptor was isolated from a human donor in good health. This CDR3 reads CASSPRPGTGYQPQHF. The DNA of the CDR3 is TGTGCCAGCTCACCCCGGCCCGGGACAGGGTATCAGCCCCAGCATTTT.